Detailed here is one TCR beta chain. The authors reverse transcribed roughly 0.5 to 1 ug RNA with random hexamers. TCRdb processed the immunoSEQ multiplex PCR reads anew with MiXCR; each CDR3 protein has one entry. This sample has 100,000 to 150,000 distinct CDR3 sequences, with around 94% found just once. V lost 0 bases to trimming and J lost 3 bases, with 6 bases between them. Germline CDR1 is GTSNPN and CDR2 is SVGIG (reference sequence). This CDR3 contains 12 residues. The entry originates in a study of CD8 T cells in Susac syndrome. Sequenced input: CD4+ T cells from PBMCs. This clonotype originated in a human donor in good health. J is TRBJ2-7 and V is TRBV30, with a possible D match to TRBD2 (5 bases). The CDR3 sequence: CAWSVSGYEQYF. The CDR3 DNA sequence: TGTGCCTGGAGTGTAAGCGGCTACGAGCAGTACTTC.